The T cell receptor beta chain under discussion was sequenced for a study of T cells in localized non-small cell lung cancer. Study-wide results and limits: Longer overall survival was linked to higher blood T cell density. Out of the top 100 tumor clones, a median 57 were seen in adjacent lung.

This CDR3 has 14 residues. Trimming stripped 4 bases from V and 2 bases from J, with 8 bases between. CDR1 is WNHNN, CDR2 SYGVQD, per germline (reference sequence). To note about this clone: Its antigen is not identified.

Clones were sequenced by immunoSEQ multiplex PCR, and TCRdb holds only the in-frame ones, with some missing. The table lists tens of thousands of clones, roughly 86% of them singletons. The material sequenced was peripheral blood, taken before any cancer treatment. This chain joins TRBV10-1 and TRBJ2-2; D perhaps matches TRBD1 (5 bases). The receptor was derived from a man aged 35 to 69 with stage I squamous cell lung carcinoma. CDR3 nucleotides: TGCGCCAGCAGTGGACAGAGAAACACCGGGGAGCTGTTTTTT. Translated: CASSGQRNTGELFF.